This T cell receptor (beta chain) was recorded in a study of PD-L1 blockade in urothelial cancer. Study-level background: Before enrollment, 0 to 3 chemotherapy regimens had been given to patients. Blood was tested 3 weeks (second dose) and 6 weeks into treatment.

Findings and limits, study-wide: Better survival was forecast by a pretreatment blood TCR clonality below the median.

As for time point: pretreatment peripheral blood. Synthetically made TCR analog templates were put into each PCR as spikes. TCRdb's copy holds only in-frame clones and misses some; the assay was immunoSEQ multiplex PCR. Counted here are under 95,000 clones, under 90% occurring once; the ten biggest clones make up under 15%. CDR1 is MNHEY, CDR2 SVGAGI, per germline. CDR3 length: 15 amino acids. With 2 bases clipped from V and 9 bases from J, the junction kept 6 bases outside the gene matches. About this clone itself: The target antigen is unknown.

The sample here was PBMCs, taken around atezolizumab (anti-PD-L1) treatment. The chain is built from TRBV6-5 and TRBJ2-1; 11 nucleotides align to TRBD1. This sequence was found in a man in his 60s with urothelial cancer. As DNA, the CDR3 is TGTGCCAGCAGTTACGCCGGACAGGGGGCTTTTGAGCAGTTCTTC. The encoded protein is CASSYAGQGAFEQFF.